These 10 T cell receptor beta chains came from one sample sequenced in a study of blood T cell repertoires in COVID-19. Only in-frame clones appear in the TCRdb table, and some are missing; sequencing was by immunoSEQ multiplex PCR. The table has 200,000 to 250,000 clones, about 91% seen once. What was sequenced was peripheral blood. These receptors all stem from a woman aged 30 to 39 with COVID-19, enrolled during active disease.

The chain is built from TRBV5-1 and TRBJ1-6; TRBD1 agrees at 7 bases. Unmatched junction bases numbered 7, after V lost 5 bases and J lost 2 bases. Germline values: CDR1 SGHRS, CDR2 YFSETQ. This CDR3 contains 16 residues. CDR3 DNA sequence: TGCGCCAGCAGTCCCGACAGGGCTACCTATAATTCACCCCTCCACTTT. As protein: CASSPDRATYNSPLHF.

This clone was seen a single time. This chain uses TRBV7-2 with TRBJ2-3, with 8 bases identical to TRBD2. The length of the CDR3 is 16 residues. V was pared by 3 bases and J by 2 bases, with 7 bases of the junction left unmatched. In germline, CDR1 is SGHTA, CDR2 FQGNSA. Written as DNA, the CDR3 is TGTGCCAGCAGCTTCGGACTAGCAGGCTCCACAGATACGCAGTATTTT. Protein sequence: CASSFGLAGSTDTQYF.

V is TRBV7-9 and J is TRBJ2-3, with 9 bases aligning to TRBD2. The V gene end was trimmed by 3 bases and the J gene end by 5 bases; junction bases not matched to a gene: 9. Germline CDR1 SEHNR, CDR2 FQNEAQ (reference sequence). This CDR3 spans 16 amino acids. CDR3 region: CASSFSGGVQGDTQYF. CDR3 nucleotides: TGTGCCAGCAGCTTTAGCGGGGGTGTCCAAGGAGATACGCAGTATTTT. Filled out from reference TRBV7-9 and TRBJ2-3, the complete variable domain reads DTGVSQNPRHKITKRGQNVTFRCDPISEHNRLYWYRQTLGQGPEFLTYFQNEAQLEKSRLLSDRFSAERPKGSFSTLEIQRTEQGDSAMYLCASSFSGGVQGDTQYFGPGTRLTVL.

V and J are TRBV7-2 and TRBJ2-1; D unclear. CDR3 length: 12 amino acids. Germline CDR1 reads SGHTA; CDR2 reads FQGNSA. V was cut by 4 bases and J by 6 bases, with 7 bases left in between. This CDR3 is CASSSRPNEQFF. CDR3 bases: TGTGCCAGCAGCTCCAGGCCCAATGAGCAGTTCTTC.

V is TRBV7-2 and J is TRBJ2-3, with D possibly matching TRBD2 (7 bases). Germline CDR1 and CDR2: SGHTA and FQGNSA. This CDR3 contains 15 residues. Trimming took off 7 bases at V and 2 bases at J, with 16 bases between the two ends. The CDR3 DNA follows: TGTGCCAGCAAAGGGGGGGCGGGGTACACAGATACGCAGTATTTT. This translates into CASKGGAGYTDTQYF.

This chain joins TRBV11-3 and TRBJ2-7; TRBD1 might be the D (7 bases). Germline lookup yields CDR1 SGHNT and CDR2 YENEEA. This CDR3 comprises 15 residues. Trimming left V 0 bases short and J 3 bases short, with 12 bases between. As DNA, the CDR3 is TGTGCCAGCAGCTTAGATGGCCAGGGGGGCTACGAGCAGTACTTC. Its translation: CASSLDGQGGYEQYF.

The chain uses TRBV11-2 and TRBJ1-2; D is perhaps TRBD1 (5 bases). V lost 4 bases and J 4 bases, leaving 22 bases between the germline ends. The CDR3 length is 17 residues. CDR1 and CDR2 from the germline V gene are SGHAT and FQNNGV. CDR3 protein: CASSSSVRDRDLYGYTF. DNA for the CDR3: TGTGCCAGCAGCTCATCTGTAAGAGACAGAGATCTCTATGGCTACACCTTC.

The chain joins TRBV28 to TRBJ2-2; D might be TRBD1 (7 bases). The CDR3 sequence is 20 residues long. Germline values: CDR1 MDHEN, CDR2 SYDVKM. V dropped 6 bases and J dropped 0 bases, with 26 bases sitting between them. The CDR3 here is CASSPARGQFYDANTGELFF. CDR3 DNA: TGTGCCAGCAGCCCGGCGCGGGGACAGTTTTATGACGCGAACACCGGGGAGCTGTTTTTT.

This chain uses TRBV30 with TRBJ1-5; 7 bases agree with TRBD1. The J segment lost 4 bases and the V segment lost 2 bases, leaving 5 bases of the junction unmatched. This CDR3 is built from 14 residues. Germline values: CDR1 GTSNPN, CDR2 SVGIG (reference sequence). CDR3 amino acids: CAWSQGGVNQPQHF. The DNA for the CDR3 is TGTGCCTGGAGTCAGGGGGGCGTTAATCAGCCCCAGCATTTT.

The CDR3 sequence: CASSLEAHEQYV. CDR3 sequence (DNA): TGTGCCAGCAGCCTCGAGGCCCACGAGCAGTACGTC. V is TRBV3-1 (or the pseudogene TRBV3-2) and J is TRBJ2-7; D unresolved. CDR1 is LGHDT, CDR2 YNNKEL, per germline (reference sequence). This CDR3 is 12 amino acids long. V shed 4 bases and J shed 5 bases, with 9 bases lying between them.